This T cell receptor (beta chain) was found in a study of blood T cell repertoires in COVID-19. This clone occurred once. Germline loops: CDR1 MNHEY, CDR2 SMNVEV (reference sequence). This CDR3 is built from 15 residues. The J segment lost 9 bases and the V segment lost 5 bases, leaving 12 bases of the junction unmatched. Method: immunoSEQ multiplex PCR; TCRdb's copy keeps in-frame clones and lacks some. The sample shows about 250,000 clones, 70% to 90% of them seen only once. J is TRBJ2-1 and V is TRBV27, with 8 bases identical to TRBD2. The sample comprised peripheral blood. The TCR comes from a man aged 50-60 years with COVID-19, enrolled during active disease. The CDR3 nucleotides read TGTGCCAGCAGTCCCGGACTAGCAATGGCGCGTGAGCAGTTCTTC. This encodes CASSPGLAMAREQFF.